The 19 T cell receptor beta chains presented below share a single source sample, sequenced in a study of blood T cell repertoires in COVID-19. Repertoires were generated with immunoSEQ multiplex PCR, while TCRdb's copy carries only in-frame clones and drops some. This sample carries around 40,000 clones, 85% to 90% of them seen once, and the ten largest clones take roughly 3.7%. The sample comprised peripheral blood. Every receptor here comes from a man aged 35 to 55 with COVID-19, enrolled during active disease.

The rearrangement uses TRBV18 and TRBJ1-1, with TRBD1 matching 7 bases. Germline values: CDR1 KGHSH, CDR2 LQKENI. The CDR3 runs to 15 residues. The V gene end was trimmed by 1 base and the J gene end by 0 bases; junction bases not matched to a gene: 2. The CDR3 bases are TGTGCCAGCTCACCACAGGGACAGATGAACACTGAAGCTTTCTTT. This codes for CASSPQGQMNTEAFF.

The sample holds one count of this clone. The chain combines TRBV3-1 (or the pseudogene TRBV3-2) with TRBJ2-5; 10 bases align to TRBD1. Germline assignment: CDR1 LGHDT and CDR2 YNNKEL (reference sequence). This CDR3 contains 14 residues. The ends lost 1 base at V and 5 bases at J; junction bases unmatched: 1. CDR3 in amino acids: CASSQGGQGETQYF. Written as DNA, the CDR3 is TGTGCCAGCAGCCAAGGGGGACAGGGGGAGACCCAGTACTTC.

The genes are TRBV18 and TRBJ1-1, with D uncertain. This CDR3 contains 15 residues. The germline gives CDR1 KGHSH, CDR2 LQKENI. V lost 3 bases and J 0 bases, leaving 11 bases between the germline ends. DNA of the CDR3: TGTGCCAGCTCACCGCCACTGGTAATGAACACTGAAGCTTTCTTT. It encodes CASSPPLVMNTEAFF.

The V gene is TRBV7-9, the J gene TRBJ2-1, with TRBD2 matching 12 bases. Germline V lookup: CDR1 SEHNR, CDR2 FQNEAQ (reference sequence). J was trimmed by 7 bases and V by 1 base; bases with no gene match: 2. This CDR3 comprises 15 residues. The CDR3 DNA reads TGTGCCAGCAGCTTAGGTGGGACTAGCGGGAATGAGCAGTTCTTC. It translates to CASSLGGTSGNEQFF.

The chain links TRBV6-4 to TRBJ1-2; maybe TRBD1 (5 bases). Germline CDR1 reads MRHNA; CDR2 reads SNTAGT. The CDR3 runs to 15 residues. V lost 5 bases and J 0 bases, leaving 13 bases between the germline ends. The CDR3 region has the DNA TGTGCCAGCAGTTTTGACCCAGGGACTAACTATGGCTACACCTTC. Amino acid sequence: CASSFDPGTNYGYTF.

The CDR3 is CASSTKGENSPLHF. The CDR3 DNA sequence: TGTGCCAGCAGCACTAAGGGGGAAAATTCACCCCTCCACTTT. The rearrangement links TRBV9 to TRBJ1-6, with a possible D match to TRBD1 (6 bases). The CDR3 sequence is 14 residues long. CDR1 is SGDLS and CDR2 is YYNGEE in the germline V gene. Trimming left V 4 bases short and J 7 bases short, with 12 bases between.

The rearrangement links TRBV10-3 to TRBJ1-1; no firm D call. From germline, CDR1 is ENHRY and CDR2 SYGVKD. The CDR3 totals 11 residues. Trimming took 5 bases from V and 5 from J, leaving 6 bases between them. The CDR3 spells CAISTQTEAFF. The CDR3 DNA follows: TGTGCCATCAGTACCCAGACTGAAGCTTTCTTT.

In DNA form, the CDR3 reads TGTGCCAGCAACCGCGGGACCAATAATTCACCCCTCCACTTT. This sequence encodes CASNRGTNNSPLHF. The chain carries TRBV19 and TRBJ1-6, with a tentative D call TRBD1 (5 bases). The CDR3 sequence is 14 residues long. Germline V lookup: CDR1 LNHDA, CDR2 SQIVND (reference sequence). V was shortened by 9 bases and J by 5 bases, with 14 bases between the two germline ends.

This clone was seen a single time. The J gene is TRBJ1-3, the V gene TRBV30, with D tentatively TRBD1 (5 bases). The CDR3 length is 14 residues. V lost 5 bases and J lost 2, with 13 bases in between. Germline CDR1 is GTSNPN and CDR2 is SVGIG (reference sequence). DNA for the CDR3: TGTGCCTGGGACAGACAGTTCCCTGGAAACACCATATATTTT. It is translated as CAWDRQFPGNTIYF.

J is TRBJ2-1 and V is TRBV19; TRBD1 agrees at 7 bases. After removal of 3 bases from V and 8 bases from J, the junction contained 7 bases not matched to a gene. The CDR3 has 14 amino acids. Germline CDR1 reads LNHDA; CDR2 reads SQIVND (reference sequence). The DNA for the CDR3 is TGTGCCAGTAGTATGGCAAGGGGGCATTATGAGCAGTTCTTC. Its translation: CASSMARGHYEQFF.

CDR3 sequence (DNA): TGTGCCAGCAGCTTAAGCCGGGGTGCAACTAATGAAAAACTGTTTTTT. It specifies CASSLSRGATNEKLFF. The chain has TRBV7-9 and TRBJ1-4, with D uncertain. V was pared by 2 bases and J by 0 bases, with 10 bases between. The CDR3 runs 16 residues. Germline V gene data show CDR1 as SEHNR and CDR2 as FQNEAQ (reference sequence).

The chain uses TRBV30 and TRBJ2-2, with TRBD2 matching 10 bases. V lost 1 base to trimming and J lost 5 bases; unmatched junction nucleotides: 4. The CDR3 runs 15 residues. Germline CDR1 GTSNPN, CDR2 SVGIG (reference sequence). The CDR3 loop is CAWSGLAGVTGELFF. For the CDR3, the DNA is TGTGCCTGGAGTGGGCTAGCGGGGGTAACCGGGGAGCTGTTTTTT.

The chain joins TRBV7-3 to TRBJ2-6; TRBD1 might be the D (5 bases). V dropped 4 bases and J dropped 2 bases, with 12 bases sitting between them. In germline, CDR1 is SGHTA, CDR2 FQGTGA. The CDR3 covers 16 residues. The CDR3 region has the DNA TGTGCCAGCAGCTCCCCCGGACACACTGGGGCCAACGTCCTGACTTTC. Amino acid sequence: CASSSPGHTGANVLTF.

V usage is TRBV18 and J usage is TRBJ2-1; perhaps TRBD1 as D (6 bases). The V gene lost 5 bases and the J gene lost 5 bases, with 13 bases spanning the gap. The CDR3 covers 14 residues. CDR1 and CDR2 from the germline V gene are KGHSH and LQKENI. CDR3 amino acids: CASSFNRADNEQFF. The CDR3, as DNA: TGTGCCAGCTCATTTAACAGGGCGGACAATGAGCAGTTCTTC. Variable domain in full (rest from reference TRBV18 and TRBJ2-1): NAGVMQNPRHLVRRRGQEARLRCSPMKGHSHVYWYRQLPEEGLKFMVYLQKENIIDESGMPKERFSAEFPKEGPSILRIQQVVRGDSAAYFCASSFNRADNEQFFGPGTRLTVL.

This rearrangement joins TRBV21-1 to TRBJ1-1. TRBV21-1 is listed as a pseudogene. This CDR3 has 17 amino acids. CDR3 in amino acids: CASSKGMEVLMNTEAFF. CDR3 in DNA: TGTGCCAGCAGCAAAGGAATGGAGGTCTTGATGAACACTGAAGCTTTCTTT.

This clone was observed once. V is TRBV10-3 and J is TRBJ2-2; TRBD1 matches at 11 bases. Germline CDR1 and CDR2: ENHRY and SYGVKD. CDR3 size: 14 residues. V trimming: 6 bases; J trimming: 6 bases; junction bases outside the gene matches: 3. The CDR3 DNA reads TGTGCCATCAGCCGGGACAGGGGGTCCGGGGAGCTGTTTTTT. This codes for CAISRDRGSGELFF.

The V call is TRBV29-1, the J call TRBJ2-5, with TRBD1 matching 7 bases. The germline gives CDR1 SQVTM, CDR2 ANQGSEA. The CDR3 has 14 amino acids. The ends lost 0 bases at V and 5 bases at J; junction bases unmatched: 6. The chain's CDR3 is CSVEEQGSGETQYF. DNA for the CDR3: TGCAGCGTTGAAGAACAGGGGTCGGGGGAGACCCAGTACTTC.

The CDR3 DNA is TGTGCCAGCAGACGGACTAGCGGAAACACAGATACGCAGTATTTT. Its protein product is CASRRTSGNTDTQYF. The V and J genes are TRBV14 and TRBJ2-3, with TRBD2 identical over 10 bases. Germline assignment: CDR1 SGHDN and CDR2 FVKESK. This CDR3 is 15 amino acids long. J gave up 2 bases and V 6 bases, and 5 bases lay outside the gene matches.

V is TRBV6-1 and J is TRBJ1-1; maybe TRBD1 (5 bases). V gave up 0 bases and J gave up 7 bases, with 15 bases separating them. This CDR3 has 15 residues. Germline V gives CDR1 MNHNS, CDR2 SASEGT. Written as DNA, the CDR3 is TGTGCCAGCAGTGAAGCGTCAGGGATCAACGGTGAAGCTTTCTTT. This codes for CASSEASGINGEAFF.